This TCR beta chain was obtained from a study of T cells in Graves' hyperthyroidism and ophthalmopathy. Study-wide results and limits: Ophthalmopathy was model-predicted a median about 6 months pre-onset.

After removal of 7 bases from V and 7 bases from J, the junction contained 15 bases not matched to a gene. This CDR3 region has 15 residues. Per the germline V gene, CDR1 is SQVTM and CDR2 is ANQGSEA. There were TCR beta CDR3 regions amplified from RNA transcripts. An initial round of RT-PCR targeting the TCR CDR3 relied on the HTBI primer set. TCRdb reprocessed the multiplex PCR reads with MiXCR, giving one entry per CDR3 protein. Of under 800,000 distinct CDR3 sequences in the sample, about 15% were seen once. Turning to this clonotype: Antigen: not known.

Stable Graves' hyperthyroidism meant no ophthalmopathy progression within 18 months. The chain employs TRBV29-1 and TRBJ2-2, with 7 bases matching TRBD2. The TCR originated in a woman aged 18-35 years with Graves' hyperthyroidism. Sequencing was done on a sample of blood. In DNA form, the CDR3 reads TGCAGCGCGCCCCTCCGGGGAGGGAAGAGCGGGGAGCTGTTTTTT. Its protein product is CSAPLRGGKSGELFF.